This is a list of T cell receptor beta chains from one sample in a study of T-cell memory formation after mild COVID-19. TCRdb re-called the 5' RACE reads with MiXCR, one entry per CDR3 protein. The data hold under 200,000 distinct CDR3 sequences, with 25% to 40% observed a single time. Source material: PBMCs or a T cell subset sorted from them (not recorded which). The receptors originated from an adult woman who had mild COVID-19 (a few samples of this study predate the infection). Cell type and time point are not known. Both conserved end residues are part of each CDR3. D genes are given only for firm matches. Clone sizes are given selectively: once, few, many, or a class where the clone is expanded.

>TRBV9|TRBJ2-2|once|-
CASTPPGSLTGELFF
TGTGCCAGCACCCCACCGGGCAGCCTCACCGGGGAGCTGTTTTTT
>TRBV7-9|TRBJ2-2|-|-
CASTGTNTGELFF
TGTGCCAGCACGGGTACGAACACCGGGGAGCTGTTTTTT
>TRBV24-1|TRBJ2-5|many|-
CATSDGVFGTQYF
TGTGCCACCAGTGATGGGGTCTTCGGGACCCAGTACTTC
>TRBV29-1|TRBJ2-7|-|-
CSVEGANSYEQYF
TGCAGCGTTGAAGGGGCCAACTCCTACGAGCAGTACTTC
>TRBV20-1|TRBJ2-3|few|-
CSVRGIESTDTQYF
TGCAGTGTCCGGGGAATCGAGTCCACAGATACGCAGTATTTT
>TRBV27|TRBJ2-6|-|TRBD1
CASLSTGGFLSGANVLTF
TGTGCCAGTCTCTCCACAGGGGGCTTCCTCTCTGGGGCCAACGTCCTGACTTTC
>TRBV6-5|TRBJ2-7|-|-
CASSYEGRGYEQYF
TGTGCCAGCAGTTACGAGGGTAGGGGCTACGAGCAGTACTTC
>TRBV7-6|TRBJ2-2|once|-
CASSLGSEEVAGELFF
TGTGCCAGCAGCTTAGGTAGCGAGGAGGTGGCCGGGGAGCTGTTTTTT
>TRBV7-9|TRBJ2-5|few|-
CASLGTNEETQYF
TGTGCCAGCCTAGGGACGAACGAAGAGACCCAGTACTTC
>TRBV9|TRBJ1-1|-|-
CASSAPGDLNTEAFF
TGTGCCAGCAGCGCGCCAGGGGACTTGAACACTGAAGCTTTCTTT
>TRBV6-2/TRBV6-3|TRBJ2-5|-|TRBD2
CASSLTSGRASETQYF
TGTGCCAGCAGCCTTACTAGCGGGAGGGCCAGCGAGACCCAGTACTTC
>TRBV3-1|TRBJ2-3|few|-
CASSPKPTDTQYF
TGTGCCAGCAGCCCAAAGCCCACAGATACGCAGTATTTT
>TRBV5-1|TRBJ2-5|-|-
CASKEGIETQYF
TGCGCCAGCAAGGAAGGGATAGAGACCCAGTACTTC
>TRBV10-3|TRBJ1-1|-|TRBD1
CAISQITGEGTEAFF
TGTGCCATCAGCCAAATTACAGGGGAGGGCACTGAAGCTTTCTTT
>TRBV6-6|TRBJ1-2|-|-
CASSYPGEEYGYTF
TGTGCCAGCAGTTACCCCGGAGAGGAATATGGCTACACCTTC
>TRBV5-1|TRBJ2-1|few|TRBD1
CASSAQPGQGKDEQFF
TGCGCCAGCAGCGCCCAGCCGGGACAGGGTAAGGATGAGCAGTTCTTC
>TRBV12-3/TRBV12-4|TRBJ1-2|-|-
CASSPPEVTTNYGYTF
TGTGCCAGCAGTCCACCGGAGGTGACGACTAACTATGGCTACACCTTC
>TRBV27|TRBJ2-7|few|-
CASSLGRVDEQYF
TGTGCCAGCAGTTTGGGCAGGGTTGACGAGCAGTACTTC
>TRBV5-1|TRBJ2-5|-|TRBD2
CASSSRAGGQETQYF
TGCGCCAGCAGCTCAAGAGCGGGGGGACAAGAGACCCAGTACTTC
>TRBV7-9|TRBJ2-1|-|-
CASSPDGGQQFF
TGTGCCAGCAGCCCCGACGGGGGGCAGCAGTTCTTC
>TRBV20-1|TRBJ1-2|-|-
CSAPRQSDNYGYTF
TGCAGTGCACCCAGACAGTCCGATAACTATGGCTACACCTTC
>TRBV29-1|TRBJ1-2|-|TRBD1
CSVGTGQNYGYTF
TGCAGCGTCGGTACGGGACAGAACTATGGCTACACCTTC
>TRBV20-1|TRBJ2-7|-|-
CSARDTGSWTYEQYF
TGCAGTGCTAGAGATACAGGTTCCTGGACCTACGAGCAGTACTTC
>TRBV20-1|TRBJ1-2|few|TRBD1
CSATQGQEGGYTF
TGCAGTGCTACCCAAGGACAGGAAGGGGGCTACACCTTC
>TRBV18|TRBJ1-3|-|TRBD1
CASSPLQTGDGNTIYF
TGTGCCAGCTCACCACTACAGACAGGGGATGGAAACACCATATATTTT
>TRBV6-5|TRBJ1-1|few|-
CASRTDTQQENTEAFF
TGTGCCAGCAGAACAGACACTCAACAGGAGAACACTGAAGCTTTCTTT
>TRBV12-3/TRBV12-4|TRBJ2-3|once|-
CASSPSSASADTQYF
TGTGCCAGCAGCCCCTCGTCGGCCAGCGCAGATACGCAGTATTTT
>TRBV12-3/TRBV12-4|TRBJ2-1|-|TRBD2
CASRWASGGTNEQFF
TGTGCCAGCAGGTGGGCTAGCGGGGGTACTAATGAGCAGTTCTTC
>TRBV7-2|TRBJ1-2|-|TRBD1
CASSLAGGPSYGYTF
TGTGCCAGCAGCTTAGCAGGGGGCCCATCCTATGGCTACACCTTC
>TRBV7-8|TRBJ2-1|many|TRBD2
CASSLGGRSYNEQFF
TGTGCCAGCAGCTTAGGCGGGAGGTCCTACAATGAGCAGTTCTTC
>TRBV7-8|TRBJ1-1|few|-
CASSFSGGRTEAFF
TGTGCCAGCAGCTTTTCCGGGGGAAGGACTGAAGCTTTCTTT
>TRBV11-2|TRBJ1-1|-|-
CASSLFSGGPEAFF
TGTGCCAGCAGCTTATTCTCCGGGGGCCCTGAAGCTTTCTTT
>TRBV7-9|TRBJ2-1|few|TRBD2
CASSLAGTSGMGEQFF
TGTGCCAGCAGCTTAGCAGGGACTAGCGGGATGGGTGAGCAGTTCTTC
>TRBV2|TRBJ1-2|-|TRBD1
CASSGSWDRSPSF
TGTGCCAGCAGTGGATCTTGGGACAGAAGTCCCTCCTTC
>TRBV7-8|TRBJ1-6|-|-
CASSPSGGILRSPLHF
TGTGCCAGCAGCCCGAGTGGAGGCATATTGAGGTCACCCCTCCACTTT
>TRBV20-1|TRBJ2-1|few|TRBD1
CSARDHGATGQGEFF
TGCAGTGCTAGAGATCATGGGGCCACCGGACAGGGGGAGTTCTTC
>TRBV7-2|TRBJ2-7|many|TRBD2
CASSLPGTSAYEQYF
TGTGCCAGCAGCTTACCCGGGACTAGCGCGTACGAGCAGTACTTC
>TRBV7-2|TRBJ2-1|few|-
CASSLSYGPASYNEQFF
TGTGCCAGCAGCTTATCCTACGGGCCTGCCTCCTACAATGAGCAGTTCTTC